This T cell receptor beta chain stems from a study of blood T cell repertoires in COVID-19. At the level of the study: There were acute and convalescent COVID-19 samples, and they came from the United States, Italy and Spain. T cells, B-cell-depleted T cells, or PBMCs provided the cDNA or gDNA that served as material.

Original analysis: Estimation of nucleated cell counts relied on the amplification of reference gene primers. TCRdb's copy holds only in-frame clones and misses some; the assay was immunoSEQ multiplex PCR. Clone size and the V and J calls come from that table; the DNA yielded D and trimming. The table shows some 160,000 clones, with 84% occurring only once. The Seattle site enrolled patients during active infection and followed them longitudinally. Sequences were obtained from peripheral blood. This receptor was identified in an elderly woman with COVID-19, enrolled during active disease.

The CDR3 here is CASSVAGGTSGNTIYF. Written as DNA, the CDR3 is TGTGCCAGCAGCGTAGCTGGCGGGACCTCTGGAAACACCATATATTTT. This chain joins TRBV9 and TRBJ1-3; D perhaps matches TRBD1 (5 bases). Per the germline V gene, CDR1 is SGDLS and CDR2 is YYNGEE. Trimming cost V 0 bases and J 0 bases, with 10 bases left between them. This CDR3 comprises 16 residues.